This entry is about one T cell receptor (beta chain). The CDR3 totals 14 residues. The germline V gene encodes CDR1 SGHVS and CDR2 FQNEAQ. The V end lost 5 bases, the J end lost 2 bases, and 13 bases lay between the germline ends. The PCR was carried out with 60 Vbeta primers and 13 Jbeta primers. Clones were sequenced by immunoSEQ multiplex PCR, and TCRdb holds only the in-frame ones, with some missing. The sample has about 95,000 clones; under 85% are singletons. The source of the sample is a study of cytomegalovirus exposure and HLA in healthy donors. The receptor's source is a middle-aged woman in good health and CMV-seropositive. Material for sequencing was PBMCs. This chain joins TRBV7-8 and TRBJ2-7; maybe TRBD1 (6 bases). Here the CDR3 reads CASSKDRDTYEQYF. Here the CDR3 DNA reads TGTGCCAGCAGCAAGGACAGAGATACCTACGAGCAGTACTTC.